Following are 27 T cell receptor beta chains from one sample sequenced in a study of cytomegalovirus exposure and HLA in healthy donors (dated by TCRdb to 2016 to 2017). Library preparation used the immunoSEQ multiplex PCR assay. The multiplex PCR relied on a mix of 60 forward primers for TCR Vbeta segments and 13 reverse primers for TCR Jbeta segments. Held by TCRdb, this immuneACCESS table contains in-frame sequences only and omits some clones. Under half of the omission traces to an unresolved V gene where checked; the cause of the rest is unknown. Counted in this sample were some 200,000 clones; more than 60% of them appeared once. 2.7% of the sample rests with the top ten. Sequencing used PBMCs. These receptors all come from a woman aged 60 to 75 in good health and CMV-seropositive.

The chain combines TRBV10-3 with TRBJ1-5, with TRBD1 as a possible D gene (5 bases). The germline V gene encodes CDR1 ENHRY and CDR2 SYGVKD. This CDR3 has 15 residues. The V and J ends lost 0 bases and 15 bases respectively, with 21 bases between them. Here the CDR3 DNA reads TGTGCCATCAGTGAGTCCACAGGCCACAATCAGGAACGGCATTTT. This sequence encodes CAISESTGHNQERHF.

V is TRBV6-1 and J is TRBJ1-2, with D perhaps matching TRBD1 (5 bases). Looked up from germline, CDR1 is MNHNS and CDR2 is SASEGT. This CDR3 spans 11 amino acids. With 6 bases removed from V and 8 bases from J, the gap between germline ends came to 10 bases. The CDR3 bases are TGTGCCAGCAGGGGGCTTGGGGGCTACACCTTC. It is translated as CASRGLGGYTF.

The chain combines TRBV19 with TRBJ2-7, with 11 positions matching TRBD1. Germline trimming cut 1 base from V and 6 bases from J; bases unmatched to any gene: 5. The CDR3 covers 15 residues. CDR1 and CDR2 (germline): LNHDA, SQIVND (reference sequence). The CDR3 spells CASSIVGQGAFEQYF. In nucleotides, the CDR3 is TGTGCCAGTAGTATAGTAGGACAGGGGGCGTTCGAGCAGTACTTC.

About this clone: The sample has other DNA sequences that encode this CDR3 too. DNA of the CDR3: TGTGCCAGCAGCGGACAGGGGGTCGGCACAGATACGCAGTATTTT. Protein product: CASSGQGVGTDTQYF. V and J are TRBV6-1 and TRBJ2-3; 10 nucleotides agree with TRBD1. Germline V gene sequence: CDR1 MNHNS, CDR2 SASEGT. The V segment lost 6 bases and the J segment 1 base; nucleotides outside the gene matches: 4. The CDR3 is made up of 15 amino acids.

V gene TRBV30 combines with J gene TRBJ2-1; 9 nucleotides line up with TRBD2. V lost 3 bases, J lost 4 bases, and 7 bases stayed unmatched. The CDR3 covers 15 residues. Germline V CDR1 and CDR2: GTSNPN, SVGIG (reference sequence). The CDR3 bases are TGTGCCTGGAGGGACTGGCGGGGGGGGTACAATGAGCAGTTCTTC. Its protein product is CAWRDWRGGYNEQFF.

The CDR3 reads CASSPAGGEQYF. The CDR3 nucleotides read TGTGCCAGCAGCCCGGCAGGTGGCGAGCAGTACTTC. The chain combines TRBV5-6 with TRBJ2-7; no clear D. CDR1 and CDR2 (germline): SGHDT, YYEEEE. V gave up 4 bases and J gave up 6 bases, with 11 bases separating them. The CDR3 contains 12 residues.

This chain uses TRBV5-1 with TRBJ2-7, with a possible D match to TRBD2 (6 bases). This CDR3 comprises 13 residues. Germline values: CDR1 SGHRS, CDR2 YFSETQ. V shed 1 base and J shed 6 bases, with 11 bases lying between them. CDR3 sequence (DNA): TGCGCCAGCAGCTTGCCCCTCGGGGGCGAGCAGTACTTC. Residues: CASSLPLGGEQYF.

The J gene is TRBJ2-7, the V gene TRBV5-4; 7 positions match TRBD1. Trimming took 1 base from V and 7 from J; bases not matched to a gene: 11. The CDR3 totals 15 residues. Germline CDR1 SGHNT, CDR2 YYREEE (reference sequence). CDR3 residues: CASSLTLDRAWEQYF. The CDR3 DNA reads as TGTGCCAGCAGCTTGACTCTTGACAGGGCCTGGGAGCAGTACTTC. Looking up the rest from reference TRBV5-4 and TRBJ2-7 gives the full variable domain: ETGVTQSPTHLIKTRGQQVTLRCSSQSGHNTVSWYQQALGQGPQFIFQYYREEENGRGNFPPRFSGLQFPNYSSELNVNALELDDSALYLCASSLTLDRAWEQYFGPGTRLTVT.

The CDR3 region has the DNA TGTGCCAGCACGGTTGGCGGGAGTAATACCGGGGAGCTGTTTTTT. This codes for CASTVGGSNTGELFF. V usage is TRBV6-4 and J usage is TRBJ2-2; 7 bases are a match to TRBD2. The CDR3 is 15 residues long. The junction had 10 bases not matched to a gene; V was cut back by 7 bases and J by 5 bases. Germline V gene data show CDR1 as MRHNA and CDR2 as SNTAGT.

This chain joins TRBV15 and TRBJ2-7; 8 positions match TRBD1. V shed 5 bases, J shed 1 base, and the junction held 7 bases outside the gene matches. This CDR3 has 15 residues. CDR1 and CDR2 (germline): LNHNV, YYDKDF (reference sequence). The CDR3 coding sequence is TGTGCCACCAGCGCAGCCTGGACAGGGTCCTACGAGCAGTACTTC. Its translation is CATSAAWTGSYEQYF.

The sample holds a few counts of this clone. This chain uses TRBV6-1 with TRBJ2-7; TRBD1 matches 7 bases. This CDR3 comprises 15 residues. Germline V gene data show CDR1 as MNHNS and CDR2 as SASEGT. V dropped 1 base and J dropped 5; count of bases not matched to a gene: 8. The CDR3 DNA follows: TGTGCCAGCAGTGAAGGGGGAACAGGGGCCCACGAGCAGTACTTC. The encoded protein is CASSEGGTGAHEQYF.

V is TRBV12-5 and J is TRBJ1-6, with TRBD1 matching 10 bases. The CDR3 is 13 amino acids. The germline V gene has CDR1 LGHNT and CDR2 FRNRAP. J was trimmed by 9 bases and V by 10 bases; bases with no gene match: 6. In DNA form, the CDR3 reads TGTGCTAAAGGGACAGGGGTAATTTCACCCCTCCACTTT. Amino acids: CAKGTGVISPLHF. The whole variable domain, remainder taken from reference TRBV12-5 and TRBJ1-6, is DARVTQTPRHKVTEMGQEVTMRCQPILGHNTVFWYRQTMMQGLELLAYFRNRAPLDDSGMPKDRFSAEMPDATLATLKIQPSEPRDSAVYFCAKGTGVISPLHFGNGTRLTVT.

This CDR3 is CAWSRAGPGANVLTF. Here the CDR3 DNA reads TGTGCCTGGAGTAGAGCTGGGCCTGGGGCCAACGTCCTGACTTTC. The rearrangement joins TRBV30 to TRBJ2-6; D unresolved. Germline-derived CDR1 and CDR2 are GTSNPN and SVGIG (reference sequence). V lost 2 bases, J lost 2 bases, and 10 bases lay in between. The CDR3 is made up of 15 amino acids.

This chain's CDR3 is CASSIGVDGGNEQFF. The CDR3 coding sequence is TGTGCCAGTAGTATCGGGGTGGATGGCGGCAATGAGCAGTTCTTC. V is TRBV19 and J is TRBJ2-1; maybe TRBD2 (5 bases). Germline-derived CDR1 and CDR2 are LNHDA and SQIVND (reference sequence). The ends were cut back, 3 bases at V and 6 bases at J, with 15 bases in the middle. This CDR3 region has 15 residues.

This clone has more than one count but fewer than ten. CDR3 loop: CASSQDVRTNEKLFF. The CDR3 DNA reads TGCGCCAGCAGCCAAGATGTCCGGACTAATGAAAAACTGTTTTTT. The J gene is TRBJ1-4, the V gene TRBV4-3; D is undetermined. V lost 0 bases to trimming and J lost 2 bases, with 7 bases between them. The CDR3 runs 15 residues. The V gene's germline CDR1 is LGHNA and CDR2 YSLEER.

The chain employs TRBV28 and TRBJ2-7; D not resolved. The CDR3 contains 12 residues. Germline loops: CDR1 MDHEN, CDR2 SYDVKM. Trimming cost V 6 bases and J 6 bases, with 12 bases left between them. The CDR3 DNA follows: TGTGCCAGCAGGGCCGCAGGTAGCGAGCAGTACTTC. Translated: CASRAAGSEQYF. Supplemented by reference TRBV28 and TRBJ2-7, the full variable domain reads DVKVTQSSRYLVKRTGEKVFLECVQDMDHENMFWYRQDPGLGLRLIYFSYDVKMKEKGDIPEGYSVSREKKERFSLILESASTNQTSMYLCASRAAGSEQYFGPGTRLTVT.

The table lists this clone with a few counts. The chain recombines TRBV6-5 with TRBJ2-7, with D possibly TRBD2 on 5 matching bases. Germline assignment: CDR1 MNHEY and CDR2 SVGAGI. Trimming cost V 4 bases and J 2 bases, with 12 bases left between them. This CDR3 has 14 amino acids. The CDR3 loop is CASSSPGYPYEQYF. For the CDR3, the DNA is TGTGCCAGCAGTTCTCCGGGATATCCCTACGAGCAGTACTTC.

The chain carries TRBV7-6 and TRBJ1-2, with TRBD1 matching over 9 bases. The CDR3 contains 15 residues. Looked up from germline, CDR1 is SGHVS and CDR2 is FNYEAQ. J was trimmed by 8 bases and V by 1 base; bases with no gene match: 8. CDR3 sequence (DNA): TGTGCCAGCAGCTTAGATGGAACAGGGGGCAGAGGCTACACCTTC. It specifies CASSLDGTGGRGYTF.

The gene calls are TRBV6-6 and TRBJ1-1, with D unclear. The CDR3 is made up of 13 amino acids. Between the trimmed V and J ends, which lost 2 bases and 2 bases, there was a span of 6 bases. Germline lookup yields CDR1 MNHNY and CDR2 SVGAGI (reference sequence). The CDR3 coding sequence is TGTGCCAGCAGTTACGGGAGCAACACTGAAGCTTTCTTT. Amino acids: CASSYGSNTEAFF.

V gene TRBV11-2 combines with J gene TRBJ2-3; D is possibly TRBD1 (6 bases). V lost 7 bases to trimming and J lost 5 bases, with 7 bases between them. Germline V lookup: CDR1 SGHAT, CDR2 FQNNGV. The CDR3 runs 11 residues. CDR3: CASNREDTQYF. The CDR3 DNA reads TGTGCCAGCAACAGGGAAGATACGCAGTATTTT.

The rearrangement joins TRBV6-5 to TRBJ1-1, with 7 nucleotides matching TRBD1. The V and J ends lost 4 bases and 4 bases, in that order; junction bases with no gene match: 9. Germline-derived CDR1 and CDR2 are MNHEY and SVGAGI. This CDR3 is built from 15 residues. In DNA, the CDR3 is TGTGCCAGCAGTTTGCGGCAGGGGGTTAGCACTGAAGCTTTCTTT. It translates to CASSLRQGVSTEAFF.

The chain joins TRBV7-6 to TRBJ2-7; 14 bases are shared with TRBD2. This CDR3 is 16 amino acids long. V shed 1 base and J 9 bases; nucleotides not matched to a gene: 8. Looked up from germline, CDR1 is SGHVS and CDR2 is FNYEAQ. The CDR3 loop reads CASSLVGTSGSWGQYF. The DNA of the CDR3 is TGTGCCAGCAGCTTAGTCGGGACTAGCGGGAGTTGGGGGCAGTACTTC.

The rearrangement links TRBV30 to TRBJ1-3; TRBD1 matches 9 bases. The length of the CDR3 is 16 residues. Trimming removed 0 bases from V and 5 bases from J; junction bases left unmatched: 8. CDR1 and CDR2 (germline): GTSNPN, SVGIG (reference sequence). The CDR3 loop reads CAWSVPPGQGRNTIYF. CDR3 in DNA: TGTGCCTGGAGTGTACCACCAGGACAGGGGCGAAACACCATATATTTT.

The chain combines TRBV19 with TRBJ1-2; D gene ambiguous. The CDR3 spans 14 residues. The germline V gene encodes CDR1 LNHDA and CDR2 SQIVND (reference sequence). V was cut by 0 bases and J by 4 bases, with 9 bases left in between. CDR3 loop: CASSIDRLAYGYTF. The CDR3 DNA follows: TGTGCCAGTAGTATAGACCGACTTGCCTATGGCTACACCTTC.

The V gene is TRBV6-1, the J gene TRBJ2-1; D unclear. The V end was cut by 8 bases, the J end by 8 bases, with 16 bases between. The CDR3 is 13 residues long. From germline, CDR1 is MNHNS and CDR2 SASEGT. CDR3 DNA: TGTGCCAGCCACCTTAGTCTGTCCGATGAGCAGTTCTTC. Translation: CASHLSLSDEQFF.

The V call is TRBV7-3, the J call TRBJ1-1; D might be TRBD1 (6 bases). CDR1 is SGHTA, CDR2 FQGTGA, per germline. CDR3 length equals 13 residues. V was clipped by 5 bases and J by 1 base, with 8 bases between them. CDR3 sequence: CASSQGQNTEAFF. As DNA, the CDR3 is TGTGCCAGCAGCCAGGGGCAGAACACTGAAGCTTTCTTT.

This chain links TRBV5-1 with TRBJ2-5, with 7 bases aligning to TRBD2. CDR1 SGHRS and CDR2 YFSETQ come from the germline V gene. The CDR3 loop spans 15 amino acids. V was pared by 6 bases and J by 4 bases, with 12 bases of the junction left unmatched. The CDR3 region is CASNIIVAGGETQYF. CDR3 bases: TGCGCCAGCAACATAATCGTAGCGGGTGGAGAGACCCAGTACTTC.